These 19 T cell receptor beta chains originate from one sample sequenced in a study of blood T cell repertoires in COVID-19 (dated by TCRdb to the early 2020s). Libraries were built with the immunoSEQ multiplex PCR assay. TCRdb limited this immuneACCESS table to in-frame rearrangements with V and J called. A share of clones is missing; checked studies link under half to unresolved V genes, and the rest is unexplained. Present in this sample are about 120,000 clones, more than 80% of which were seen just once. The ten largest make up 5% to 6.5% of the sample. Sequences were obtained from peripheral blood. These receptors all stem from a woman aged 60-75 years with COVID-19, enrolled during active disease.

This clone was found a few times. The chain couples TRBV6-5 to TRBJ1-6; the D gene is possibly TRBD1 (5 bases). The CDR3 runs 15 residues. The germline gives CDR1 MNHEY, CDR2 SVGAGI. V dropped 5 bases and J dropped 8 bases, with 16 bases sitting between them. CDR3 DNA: TGTGCCAGCAGTCCGTCGGGGGTTGAGCATTCACCCCTCCACTTT. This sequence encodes CASSPSGVEHSPLHF.

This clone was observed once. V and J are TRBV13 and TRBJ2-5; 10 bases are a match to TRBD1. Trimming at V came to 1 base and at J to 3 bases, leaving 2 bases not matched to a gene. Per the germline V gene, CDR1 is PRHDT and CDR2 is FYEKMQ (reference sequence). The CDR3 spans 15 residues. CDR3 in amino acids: CASSLAGTGEETQYF. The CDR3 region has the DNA TGTGCCAGCAGCTTAGCTGGGACAGGGGAAGAGACCCAGTACTTC.

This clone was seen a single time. The CDR3 loop is CASSLAGLQETQYF. CDR3 DNA sequence: TGTGCCAGCAGCTTGGCGGGGCTCCAAGAGACCCAGTACTTC. This chain joins TRBV7-7 and TRBJ2-5; perhaps TRBD2 as D (6 bases). This CDR3 contains 14 residues. V lost 3 bases to trimming and J lost 1 base, with 9 bases between them. CDR1 and CDR2 from the germline V gene are SSHAT and FNYEAQ (reference sequence). Supplemented by reference TRBV7-7 and TRBJ2-5, the full variable domain reads GAGVSQSPRYKVTKRGQDVTLRCDPISSHATLYWYQQALGQGPEFLTYFNYEAQPDKSGLPSDRFSAERPEGSISTLTIQRTEQRDSAMYRCASSLAGLQETQYFGPGTRLLVL.

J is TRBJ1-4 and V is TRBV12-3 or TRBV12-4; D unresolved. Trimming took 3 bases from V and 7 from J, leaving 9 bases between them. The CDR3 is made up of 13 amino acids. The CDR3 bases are TGTGCCAGCAGTTTCCAGGAAGGTGAAAAACTGTTTTTT. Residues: CASSFQEGEKLFF.

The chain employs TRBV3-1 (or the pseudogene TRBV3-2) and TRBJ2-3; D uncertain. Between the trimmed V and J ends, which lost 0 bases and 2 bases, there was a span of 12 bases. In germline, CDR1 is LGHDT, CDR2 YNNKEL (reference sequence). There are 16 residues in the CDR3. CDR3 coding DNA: TGTGCCAGCAGCCAAGATTTACAGCCTCTCACAGATACGCAGTATTTT. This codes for CASSQDLQPLTDTQYF.

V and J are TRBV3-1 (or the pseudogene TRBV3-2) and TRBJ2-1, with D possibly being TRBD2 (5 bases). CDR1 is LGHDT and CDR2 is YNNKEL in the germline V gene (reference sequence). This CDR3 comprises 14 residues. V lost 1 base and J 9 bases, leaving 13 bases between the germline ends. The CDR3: CASSQGTGSAEQFF. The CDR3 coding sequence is TGTGCCAGCAGCCAAGGAACGGGGTCGGCTGAGCAGTTCTTC.

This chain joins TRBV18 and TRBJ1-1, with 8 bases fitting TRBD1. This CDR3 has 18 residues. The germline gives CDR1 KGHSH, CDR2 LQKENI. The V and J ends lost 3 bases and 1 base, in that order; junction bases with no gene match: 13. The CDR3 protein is CASSPRTMTGDENTEAFF. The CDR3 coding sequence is TGTGCCAGCTCACCCCGCACCATGACAGGGGACGAGAACACTGAAGCTTTCTTT. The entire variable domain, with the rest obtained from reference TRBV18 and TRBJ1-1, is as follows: NAGVMQNPRHLVRRRGQEARLRCSPMKGHSHVYWYRQLPEEGLKFMVYLQKENIIDESGMPKERFSAEFPKEGPSILRIQQVVRGDSAAYFCASSPRTMTGDENTEAFFGQGTRLTVV.

The CDR3 bases are TGCGCCAGCAGCTCCCAAGACATCGACTATGAGCAGTTCTTC. Protein sequence: CASSSQDIDYEQFF. The chain combines TRBV5-1 with TRBJ2-7; D ambiguous. The end of the DNA aligns better with TRBJ2-1, so the J call may be wrong. Germline CDR1 reads SGHRS; CDR2 reads YFSETQ. CDR3 length: 14 residues.

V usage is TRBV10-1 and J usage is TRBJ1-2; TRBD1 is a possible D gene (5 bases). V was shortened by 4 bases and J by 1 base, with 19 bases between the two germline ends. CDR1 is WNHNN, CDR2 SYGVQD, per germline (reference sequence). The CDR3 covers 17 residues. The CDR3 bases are TGCGCCAGCAGTGGAAGGACACATCTACCGCATAACTATGGCTACACCTTC. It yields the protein CASSGRTHLPHNYGYTF.

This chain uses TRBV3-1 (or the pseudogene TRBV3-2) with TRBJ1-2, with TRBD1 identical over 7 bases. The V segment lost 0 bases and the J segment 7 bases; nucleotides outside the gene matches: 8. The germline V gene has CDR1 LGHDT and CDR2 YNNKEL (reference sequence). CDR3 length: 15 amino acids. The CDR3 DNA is TGTGCCAGCAGCCAAGATAACAGGGGCCTCTCTGGCTACACCTTC. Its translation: CASSQDNRGLSGYTF.

The CDR3 sequence: CASSQDPVSSGGAGELFF. In nucleotides, the CDR3 is TGCGCCAGCAGCCAAGATCCCGTGTCTAGCGGGGGGGCCGGGGAGCTGTTTTTT. The chain combines TRBV4-1 with TRBJ2-2; 12 positions match TRBD2. V gave up 0 bases and J gave up 6 bases; unmatched junction bases: 8. The CDR3 is 18 amino acids. Germline V CDR1 and CDR2: MGHRA, YSYEKL.

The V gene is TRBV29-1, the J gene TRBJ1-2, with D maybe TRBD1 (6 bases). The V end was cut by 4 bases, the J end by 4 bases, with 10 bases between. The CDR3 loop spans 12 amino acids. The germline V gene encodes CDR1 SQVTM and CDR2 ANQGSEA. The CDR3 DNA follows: TGCAGCGTTGGTGGGGGCGCCTATGGCTACACCTTC. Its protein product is CSVGGGAYGYTF.

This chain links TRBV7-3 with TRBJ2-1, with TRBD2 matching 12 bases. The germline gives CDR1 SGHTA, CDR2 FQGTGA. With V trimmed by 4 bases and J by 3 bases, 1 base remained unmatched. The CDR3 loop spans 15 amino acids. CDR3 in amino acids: CASSSTSGGYNEQFF. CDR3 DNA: TGTGCCAGCAGCTCGACTAGCGGGGGCTACAATGAGCAGTTCTTC.

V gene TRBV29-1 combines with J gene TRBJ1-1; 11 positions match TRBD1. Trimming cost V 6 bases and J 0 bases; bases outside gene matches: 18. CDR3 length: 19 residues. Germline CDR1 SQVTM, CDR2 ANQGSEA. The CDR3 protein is CSVSKGQGVPVSMNTEAFF. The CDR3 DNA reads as TGCAGCGTGAGTAAGGGACAGGGGGTCCCGGTTTCCATGAACACTGAAGCTTTCTTT.

Here the CDR3 reads CASSLRQGVTDTQYF. DNA for the CDR3: TGTGCCAGCAGCTTAAGGCAGGGGGTCACAGATACGCAGTATTTT. This rearrangement joins TRBV7-3 to TRBJ2-3; TRBD1 aligns across 7 bases. The J segment lost 2 bases and the V segment lost 1 base, leaving 3 bases of the junction unmatched. This CDR3 comprises 15 residues. In germline, CDR1 is SGHTA, CDR2 FQGTGA. The full variable domain, completed using reference TRBV7-3 and TRBJ2-3, is GAGVSQTPSNKVTEKGKYVELRCDPISGHTALYWYRQSLGQGPEFLIYFQGTGAADDSGLPNDRFFAVRPEGSVSTLKIQRTERGDSAVYLCASSLRQGVTDTQYFGPGTRLTVL.

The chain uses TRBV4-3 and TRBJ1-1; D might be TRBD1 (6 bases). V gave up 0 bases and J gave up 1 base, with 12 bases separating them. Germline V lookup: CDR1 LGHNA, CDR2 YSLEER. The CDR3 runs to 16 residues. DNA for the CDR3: TGCGCCAGCAGCCAAGATCTGATAGGGGGGAACACTGAAGCTTTCTTT. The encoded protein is CASSQDLIGGNTEAFF.

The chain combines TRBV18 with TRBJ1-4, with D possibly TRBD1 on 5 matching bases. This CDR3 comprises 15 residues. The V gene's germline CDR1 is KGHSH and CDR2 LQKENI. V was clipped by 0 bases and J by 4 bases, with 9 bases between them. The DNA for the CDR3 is TGTGCCAGCTCACCACCTCGGGGGATTAATGAAAAACTGTTTTTT. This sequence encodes CASSPPRGINEKLFF. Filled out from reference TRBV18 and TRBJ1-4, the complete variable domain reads NAGVMQNPRHLVRRRGQEARLRCSPMKGHSHVYWYRQLPEEGLKFMVYLQKENIIDESGMPKERFSAEFPKEGPSILRIQQVVRGDSAAYFCASSPPRGINEKLFFGSGTQLSVL.

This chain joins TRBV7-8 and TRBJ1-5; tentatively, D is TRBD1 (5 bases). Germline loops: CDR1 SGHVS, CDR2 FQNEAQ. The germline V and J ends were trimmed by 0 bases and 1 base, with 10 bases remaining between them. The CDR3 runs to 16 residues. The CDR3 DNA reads TGTGCCAGCAGCTTAGCGGCGGGGCAGAGCAATCAGCCCCAGCATTTT. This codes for CASSLAAGQSNQPQHF.

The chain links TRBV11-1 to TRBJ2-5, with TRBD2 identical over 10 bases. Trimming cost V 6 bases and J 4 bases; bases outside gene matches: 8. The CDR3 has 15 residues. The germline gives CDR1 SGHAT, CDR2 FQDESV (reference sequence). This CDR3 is CASRPEAGGRETQYF. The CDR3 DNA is TGTGCCAGCAGACCCGAAGCGGGGGGGCGAGAGACCCAGTACTTC.